The clone carrying this TCR beta chain appeared many times. These data come from a study of Graves' ophthalmopathy and Graves' hyperthyroidism. V lost 7 bases, J lost 7 bases, and 10 bases stayed unmatched. This CDR3 comprises 13 residues. The germline V gene has CDR1 SNHLY and CDR2 FYNNEI. Amplified material comprised TCR beta CDR3 regions derived from RNA transcripts. HTBI primers were employed in first-round RT-PCR, then a second-round multiplex PCR followed. TCRdb re-analysed the multiplex PCR reads in MiXCR, keeping a single row per CDR3 protein. Altogether roughly 400,000 distinct CDR3 sequences are present, 15% to 20% being singletons, with the ten largest covering approximately 1.4%.

The gene calls are TRBV2 and TRBJ2-7; 7 nucleotides align to TRBD2. The source is a woman in her late teens or twenties with Graves' ophthalmopathy. Material for sequencing was peripheral blood. CDR3 sequence reads: CASNVAGPWEQYF. In DNA form, the CDR3 reads TGTGCCAGCAATGTAGCGGGTCCGTGGGAGCAGTACTTC.